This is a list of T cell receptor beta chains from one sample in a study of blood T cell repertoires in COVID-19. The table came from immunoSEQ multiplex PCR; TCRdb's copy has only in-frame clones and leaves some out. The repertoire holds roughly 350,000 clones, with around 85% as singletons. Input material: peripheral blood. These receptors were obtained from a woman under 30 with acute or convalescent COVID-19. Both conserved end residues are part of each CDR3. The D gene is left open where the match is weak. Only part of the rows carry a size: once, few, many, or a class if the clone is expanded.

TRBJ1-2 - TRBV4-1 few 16 CASSHESREGVKGYTF TGCGCCAGCAGCCACGAGAGCCGGGAGGGCGTGAAAGGCTACACCTTC
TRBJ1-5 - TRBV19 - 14 CASDPGGGGQPQHF TGTGCCAGTGATCCGGGCGGCGGGGGTCAGCCCCAGCATTTT
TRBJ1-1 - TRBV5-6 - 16 CASSLEFGGVRTEAFF TGTGCCAGCAGCTTAGAGTTCGGGGGAGTGAGGACTGAAGCTTTCTTT
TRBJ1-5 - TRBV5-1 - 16 CASSLGQQNSNQPQHF TGCGCCAGCAGCTTGGGACAGCAAAATAGCAATCAGCCCCAGCATTTT
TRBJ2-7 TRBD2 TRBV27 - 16 CASSLGTSGSGYEQYF TGTGCCAGCAGTTTAGGTACTAGCGGGAGCGGTTACGAGCAGTACTTC
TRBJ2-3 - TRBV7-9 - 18 CASSLGVQVWASTDTQYF TGTGCCAGCAGCTTAGGTGTACAGGTGTGGGCTAGCACAGATACGCAGTATTTT
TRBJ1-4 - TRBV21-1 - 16 CASSPFAGAANEKLFF TGTGCCAGCAGCCCGTTTGCGGGCGCGGCTAATGAAAAACTGTTTTTT
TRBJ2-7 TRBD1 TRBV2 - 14 CASTGQGAESEQYF TGTGCCAGCACAGGACAGGGAGCAGAGTCCGAGCAGTACTTC
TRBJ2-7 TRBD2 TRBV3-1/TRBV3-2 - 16 CASSPLRTSGVYEQYF TGTGCCAGCAGCCCGCTAAGGACTAGCGGGGTATACGAGCAGTACTTC
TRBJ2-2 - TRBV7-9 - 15 CASSPTGITFGELFF TGTGCCAGCAGCCCAACAGGGATTACTTTCGGGGAGCTGTTTTTT
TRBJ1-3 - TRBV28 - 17 CASSSRTGSSSGNTIYF TGTGCCAGCAGTTCCAGAACAGGGTCCTCCTCTGGAAACACCATATATTTT
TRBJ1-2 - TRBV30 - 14 CAWTSGQGNYGYTF TGTGCCTGGACCTCTGGGCAGGGTAACTATGGCTACACCTTC
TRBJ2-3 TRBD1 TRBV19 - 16 CASSIDPGQGSDTQYF TGTGCCAGTAGTATAGACCCGGGACAGGGATCAGATACGCAGTATTTT
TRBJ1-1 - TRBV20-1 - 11 CTGERATEAFF TGCACAGGGGAGCGAGCCACTGAAGCTTTCTTT
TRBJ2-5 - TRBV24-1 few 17 CATSDLTRQGLPETQYF TGTGCCACCAGTGATCTCACTCGGCAGGGGCTCCCGGAGACCCAGTACTTC
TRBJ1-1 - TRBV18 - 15 CASSSVAPLNTEAFF TGTGCCAGCTCCTCAGTCGCCCCATTGAACACTGAAGCTTTCTTT
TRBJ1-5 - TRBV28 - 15 CASSFGGGNNQPQHF TGTGCCAGCAGTTTTGGGGGCGGAAACAATCAGCCCCAGCATTTT
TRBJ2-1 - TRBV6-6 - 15 CASALDSSRYNEQFF TGTGCCAGCGCCCTCGACAGTAGCCGGTACAATGAGCAGTTCTTC
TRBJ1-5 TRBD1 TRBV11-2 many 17 CASSPRTGAFSNQPQHF TGTGCCAGCAGCCCGAGGACAGGGGCTTTTAGCAATCAGCCCCAGCATTTT
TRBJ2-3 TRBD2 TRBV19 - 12 CASSTGRGTQYF TGTGCCAGTAGCACGGGGCGGGGGACGCAGTATTTT
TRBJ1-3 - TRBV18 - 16 CASSPVGTGSGNTIYF TGTGCCAGCTCACCAGTTGGTACAGGCTCTGGAAACACCATATATTTT
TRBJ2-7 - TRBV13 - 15 CASSLTRGDSYEQYF TGTGCCAGCAGCTTAACAAGGGGCGACTCCTACGAGCAGTACTTC
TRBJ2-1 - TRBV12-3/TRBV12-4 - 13 CASSLGQYNEQFF TGTGCCAGCAGTCTTGGACAGTACAATGAGCAGTTCTTC
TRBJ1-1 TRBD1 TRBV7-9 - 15 CASLGQGRGYTEAFF TGTGCCAGCCTCGGACAGGGGCGGGGGTACACTGAAGCTTTCTTT
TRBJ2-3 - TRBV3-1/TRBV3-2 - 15 CASSLRAGSTDTQYF TGTGCCAGCAGCCTTCGAGCGGGTAGCACAGATACGCAGTATTTT
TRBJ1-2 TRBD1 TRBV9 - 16 CASSPLRGAGGYGYTF TGTGCCAGCAGCCCCCTCAGGGGGGCGGGGGGATATGGCTACACCTTC
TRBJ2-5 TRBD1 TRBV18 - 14 CASSPPTGGETQYF TGTGCCAGCTCACCACCGACAGGGGGAGAGACCCAGTACTTC
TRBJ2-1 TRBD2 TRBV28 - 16 CASSLSILAGAIEQFF TGTGCCAGCAGTTTAAGCATTCTAGCGGGAGCAATTGAGCAGTTCTTC
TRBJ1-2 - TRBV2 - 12 CASWDTNYGYTF TGTGCCAGCTGGGACACCAACTATGGCTACACCTTC
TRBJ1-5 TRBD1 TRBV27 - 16 CASSQIGQGRNQPQHF TGTGCCAGCAGTCAGATCGGACAGGGTCGCAATCAGCCCCAGCATTTT
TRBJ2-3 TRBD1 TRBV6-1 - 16 CASSEAPGGRGDTQYF TGTGCCAGCAGTGAAGCCCCAGGGGGCAGGGGAGATACGCAGTATTTT
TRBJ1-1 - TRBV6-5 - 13 CASMVEMNTEAFF TGTGCCAGCATGGTTGAGATGAACACTGAAGCTTTCTTT
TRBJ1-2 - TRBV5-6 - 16 CASSLVPPGRNHGYTF TGTGCCAGCAGCTTGGTACCGCCGGGGAGGAATCATGGCTACACCTTC
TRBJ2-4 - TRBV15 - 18 CATNEAASLPVAKNIQYF TGTGCCACCAACGAAGCGGCCAGCTTACCGGTAGCCAAAAACATTCAGTACTTC
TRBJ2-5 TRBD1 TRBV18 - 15 CASSPGTGNWETQYF TGTGCCAGCTCACCAGGGACAGGGAACTGGGAGACCCAGTACTTC
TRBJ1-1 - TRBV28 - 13 CASSWGGSAEAFF TGTGCCAGCAGTTGGGGAGGGTCGGCTGAAGCTTTCTTT
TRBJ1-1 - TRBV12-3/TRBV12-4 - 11 CASSYRGRAFF TGTGCCAGCAGTTATCGGGGTAGGGCTTTCTTT
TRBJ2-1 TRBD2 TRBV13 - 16 CATKRGGSSSYNEQFF TGTGCCACGAAGCGGGGGGGATCGAGCTCCTACAATGAGCAGTTCTTC